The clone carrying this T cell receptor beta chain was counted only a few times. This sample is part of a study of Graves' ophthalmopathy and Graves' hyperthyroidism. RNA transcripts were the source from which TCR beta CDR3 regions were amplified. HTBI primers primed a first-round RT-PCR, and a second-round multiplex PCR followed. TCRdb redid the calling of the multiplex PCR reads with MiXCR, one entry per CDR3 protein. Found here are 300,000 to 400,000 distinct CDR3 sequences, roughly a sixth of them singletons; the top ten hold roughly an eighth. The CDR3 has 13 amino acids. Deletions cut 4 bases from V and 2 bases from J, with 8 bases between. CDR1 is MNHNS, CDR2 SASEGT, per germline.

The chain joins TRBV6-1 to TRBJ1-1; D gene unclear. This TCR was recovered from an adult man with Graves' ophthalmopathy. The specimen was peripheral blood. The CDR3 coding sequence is TGTGCCAGCAGTGCCCAAATCAACACTGAAGCTTTCTTT. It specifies CASSAQINTEAFF.